This TCR beta chain appears in the sequencing data of a study of T cells in Graves' hyperthyroidism and ophthalmopathy. The CDR3 loop spans 14 amino acids. The germline V and J ends were trimmed by 0 bases and 6 bases, with 8 bases remaining between them. Germline V gene sequence: CDR1 SEHNR, CDR2 FQNEAQ (reference sequence). There were TCR beta CDR3 regions amplified from RNA transcripts. Primed by the HTBI set, a first-round RT-PCR was run on the TCR CDR3. One entry per CDR3 protein, called by TCRdb with MiXCR from the multiplex PCR reads. This table has roughly 740,000 distinct CDR3 sequences, roughly 17% appearing once. There are many counts of this clonotype.

This rearrangement joins TRBV7-9 to TRBJ2-2, with D perhaps matching TRBD1 or TRBD2 (5 bases each). This TCR was recovered from a man aged 18 to 29 with Graves' hyperthyroidism. The specimen was blood. Here the CDR3 reads CASSLAGDAGELFF. In DNA, the CDR3 is TGTGCCAGCAGCTTAGCAGGGGACGCCGGGGAGCTGTTTTTT.